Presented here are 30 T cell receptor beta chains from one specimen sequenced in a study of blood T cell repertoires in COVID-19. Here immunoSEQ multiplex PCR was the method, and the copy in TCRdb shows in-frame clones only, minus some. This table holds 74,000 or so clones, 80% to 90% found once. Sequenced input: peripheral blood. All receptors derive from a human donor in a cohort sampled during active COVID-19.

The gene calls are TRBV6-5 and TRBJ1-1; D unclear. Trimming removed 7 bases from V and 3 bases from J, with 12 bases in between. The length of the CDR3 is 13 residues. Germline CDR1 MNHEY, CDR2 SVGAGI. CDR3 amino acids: CASTLYRDTEAFF. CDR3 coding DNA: TGTGCCAGCACCCTGTACCGGGACACTGAAGCTTTCTTT.

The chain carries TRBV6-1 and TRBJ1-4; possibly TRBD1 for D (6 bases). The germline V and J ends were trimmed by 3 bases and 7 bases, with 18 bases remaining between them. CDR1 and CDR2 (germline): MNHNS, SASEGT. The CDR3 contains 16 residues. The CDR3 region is CASSDLNTGIGEKLFF. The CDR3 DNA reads TGTGCCAGCAGTGATCTAAATACAGGGATCGGTGAAAAACTGTTTTTT.

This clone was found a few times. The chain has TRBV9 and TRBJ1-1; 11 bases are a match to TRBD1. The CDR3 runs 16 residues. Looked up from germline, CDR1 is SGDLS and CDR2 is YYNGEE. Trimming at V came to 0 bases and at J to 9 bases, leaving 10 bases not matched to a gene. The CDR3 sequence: CASSVELLGQGGQAFF. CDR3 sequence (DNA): TGTGCCAGCAGCGTAGAATTACTGGGACAGGGGGGTCAAGCTTTCTTT.

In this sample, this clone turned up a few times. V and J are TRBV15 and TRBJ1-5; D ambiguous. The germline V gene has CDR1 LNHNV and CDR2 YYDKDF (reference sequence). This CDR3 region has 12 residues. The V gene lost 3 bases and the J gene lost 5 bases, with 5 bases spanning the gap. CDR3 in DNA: TGTGCCACCAGCAGGGGCTATCAGCCCCAGCATTTT. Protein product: CATSRGYQPQHF. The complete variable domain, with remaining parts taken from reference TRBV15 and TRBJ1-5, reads DAMVIQNPRYQVTQFGKPVTLSCSQTLNHNVMYWYQQKSSQAPKLLFHYYDKDFNNEADTPDNFQSRRPNTSFCFLDIRSPGLGDTAMYLCATSRGYQPQHFGDGTRLSIL.

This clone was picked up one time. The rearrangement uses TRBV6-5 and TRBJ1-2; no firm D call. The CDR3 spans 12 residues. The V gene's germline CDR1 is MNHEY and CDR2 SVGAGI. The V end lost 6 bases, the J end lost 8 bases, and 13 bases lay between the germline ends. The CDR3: CASSDSHGGYTF. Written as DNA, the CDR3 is TGTGCCAGCAGCGATTCCCACGGGGGCTACACCTTC.

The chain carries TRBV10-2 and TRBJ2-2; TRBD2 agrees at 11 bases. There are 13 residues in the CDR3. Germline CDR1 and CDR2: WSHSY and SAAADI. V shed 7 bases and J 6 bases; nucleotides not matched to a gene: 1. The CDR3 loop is CASKLAGAGELFF. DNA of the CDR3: TGCGCCAGCAAACTAGCGGGGGCCGGGGAGCTGTTTTTT.

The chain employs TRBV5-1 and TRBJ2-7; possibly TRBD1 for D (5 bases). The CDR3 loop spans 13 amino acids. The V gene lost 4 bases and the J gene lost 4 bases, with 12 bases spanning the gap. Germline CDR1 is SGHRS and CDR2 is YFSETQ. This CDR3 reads CASSQQGPYEQYF. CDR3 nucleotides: TGCGCCAGCAGCCAGCAGGGCCCATACGAGCAGTACTTC.

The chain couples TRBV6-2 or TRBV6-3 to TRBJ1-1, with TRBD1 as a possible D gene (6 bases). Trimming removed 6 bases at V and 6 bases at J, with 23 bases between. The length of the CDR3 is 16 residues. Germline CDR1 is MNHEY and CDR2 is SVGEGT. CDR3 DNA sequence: TGTGCCAGCAGCCAACACAGGGCCGGGGTGAGCGCTGAAGCTTTCTTT. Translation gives CASSQHRAGVSAEAFF.

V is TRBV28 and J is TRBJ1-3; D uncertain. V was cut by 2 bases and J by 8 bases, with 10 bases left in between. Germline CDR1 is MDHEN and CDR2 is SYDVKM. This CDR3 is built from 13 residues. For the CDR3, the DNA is TGTGCCAGCAGTTTACCCCCGGTGCACACCATATATTTT. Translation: CASSLPPVHTIYF.

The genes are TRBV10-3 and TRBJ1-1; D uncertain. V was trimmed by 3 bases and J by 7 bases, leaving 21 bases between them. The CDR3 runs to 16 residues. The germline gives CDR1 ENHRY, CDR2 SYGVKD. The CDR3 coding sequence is TGTGCCATCAGTGACCTACGTCTGGGTGACTTGGGTGAAGCTTTCTTT. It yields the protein CAISDLRLGDLGEAFF.

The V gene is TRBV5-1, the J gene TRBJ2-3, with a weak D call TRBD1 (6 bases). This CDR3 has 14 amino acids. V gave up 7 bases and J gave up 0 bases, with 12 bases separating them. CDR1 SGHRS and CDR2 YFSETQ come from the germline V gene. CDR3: CASQGQTSTDTQYF. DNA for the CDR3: TGCGCCAGCCAGGGACAAACTAGCACAGATACGCAGTATTTT.

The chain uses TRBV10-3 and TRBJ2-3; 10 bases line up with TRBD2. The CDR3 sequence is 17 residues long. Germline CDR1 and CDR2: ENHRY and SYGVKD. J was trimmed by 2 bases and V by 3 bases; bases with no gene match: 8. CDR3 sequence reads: CAISELAGSLATDTQYF. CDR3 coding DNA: TGTGCCATCAGTGAACTAGCGGGGAGTCTCGCCACAGATACGCAGTATTTT.

DNA for the CDR3: TGTGCCAGCGAACTAGCTGATACGCAGTATTTT. Protein product: CASELADTQYF. The V and J genes are TRBV7-9 and TRBJ2-3, with a tentative D call TRBD2 (6 bases). This CDR3 contains 11 residues. V lost 8 bases to trimming and J lost 6 bases, with 9 bases between them. CDR1 SEHNR and CDR2 FQNEAQ come from the germline V gene (reference sequence).

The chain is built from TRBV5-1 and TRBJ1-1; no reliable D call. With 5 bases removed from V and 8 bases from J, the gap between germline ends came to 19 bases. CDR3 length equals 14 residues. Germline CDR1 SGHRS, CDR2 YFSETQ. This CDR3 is CASSLIEGEREAFF. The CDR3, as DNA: TGCGCCAGCAGTTTAATTGAGGGTGAGAGGGAAGCTTTCTTT. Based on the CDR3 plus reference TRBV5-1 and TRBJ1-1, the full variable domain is KAGVTQTPRYLIKTRGQQVTLSCSPISGHRSVSWYQQTPGQGLQFLFEYFSETQRNKGNFPGRFSGRQFSNSRSEMNVSTLELGDSALYLCASSLIEGEREAFFGQGTRLTVV.

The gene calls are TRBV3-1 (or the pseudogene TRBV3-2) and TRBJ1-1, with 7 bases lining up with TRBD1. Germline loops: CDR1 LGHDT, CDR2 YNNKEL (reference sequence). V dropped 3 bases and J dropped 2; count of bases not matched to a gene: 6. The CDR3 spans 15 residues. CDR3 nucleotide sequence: TGTGCCAGCAGCCATAGGCAGGGGGGAAACACTGAAGCTTTCTTT. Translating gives CASSHRQGGNTEAFF.

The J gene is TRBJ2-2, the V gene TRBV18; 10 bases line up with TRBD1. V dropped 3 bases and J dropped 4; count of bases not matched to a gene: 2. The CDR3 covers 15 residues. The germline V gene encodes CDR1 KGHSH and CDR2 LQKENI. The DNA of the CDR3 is TGTGCCAGCTCACCGCGGGACAGGGGCACCGGGGAGCTGTTTTTT. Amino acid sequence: CASSPRDRGTGELFF.

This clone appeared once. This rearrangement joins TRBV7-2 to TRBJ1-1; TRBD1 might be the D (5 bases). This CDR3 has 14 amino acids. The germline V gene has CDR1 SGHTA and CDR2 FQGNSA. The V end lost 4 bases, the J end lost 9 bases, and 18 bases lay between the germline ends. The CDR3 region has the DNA TGTGCCAGCAGCTCTCCCAGGGTTGGGGTGAAAGCTTTCTTT. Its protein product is CASSSPRVGVKAFF. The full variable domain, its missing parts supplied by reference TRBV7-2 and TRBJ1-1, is GAGVSQSPSNKVTEKGKDVELRCDPISGHTALYWYRQSLGQGLEFLIYFQGNSAPDKSGLPSDRFSAERTGGSVSTLTIQRTQQEDSAVYLCASSSPRVGVKAFFGQGTRLTVV.

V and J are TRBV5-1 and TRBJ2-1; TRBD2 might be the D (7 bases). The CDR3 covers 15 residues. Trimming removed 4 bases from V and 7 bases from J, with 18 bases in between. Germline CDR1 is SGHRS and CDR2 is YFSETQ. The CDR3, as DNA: TGCGCCAGCAGCCCCAAGGTGGGGGGGACAAATGAGCAGTTCTTC. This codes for CASSPKVGGTNEQFF.

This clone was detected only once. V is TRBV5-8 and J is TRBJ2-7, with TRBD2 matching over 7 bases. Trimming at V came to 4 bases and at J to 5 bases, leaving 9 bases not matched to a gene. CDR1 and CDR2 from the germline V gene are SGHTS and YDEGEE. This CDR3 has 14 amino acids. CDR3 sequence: CASSPGEGRDEQYF. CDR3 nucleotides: TGTGCCAGCAGCCCCGGGGAGGGTCGGGACGAGCAGTACTTC.

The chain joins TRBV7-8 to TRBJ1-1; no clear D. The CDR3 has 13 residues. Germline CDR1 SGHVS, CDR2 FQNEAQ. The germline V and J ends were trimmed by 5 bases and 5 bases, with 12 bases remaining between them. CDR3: CASSPPGGTEAFF. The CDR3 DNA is TGTGCCAGCAGCCCTCCCGGAGGGACTGAAGCTTTCTTT.

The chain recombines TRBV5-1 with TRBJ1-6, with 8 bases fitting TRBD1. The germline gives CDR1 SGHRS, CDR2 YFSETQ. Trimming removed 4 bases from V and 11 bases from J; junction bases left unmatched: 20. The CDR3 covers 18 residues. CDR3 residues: CASSMDLTGGAVPPPLHF. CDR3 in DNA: TGCGCCAGCAGCATGGATCTAACAGGGGGAGCGGTCCCCCCACCCCTCCACTTT.

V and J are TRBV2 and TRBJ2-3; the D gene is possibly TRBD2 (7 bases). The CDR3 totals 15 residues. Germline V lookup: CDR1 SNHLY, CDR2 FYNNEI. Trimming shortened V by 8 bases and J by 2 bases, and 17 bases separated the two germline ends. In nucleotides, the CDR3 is TGTGCCAGCGGTACGGGGGGCTCCCTCACAGATACGCAGTATTTT. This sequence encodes CASGTGGSLTDTQYF. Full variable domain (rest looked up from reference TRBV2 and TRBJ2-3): EPEVTQTPSHQVTQMGQEVILRCVPISNHLYFYWYRQILGQKVEFLVSFYNNEISEKSEIFDDQFSVERPDGSNFTLKIRSTKLEDSAMYFCASGTGGSLTDTQYFGPGTRLTVL.

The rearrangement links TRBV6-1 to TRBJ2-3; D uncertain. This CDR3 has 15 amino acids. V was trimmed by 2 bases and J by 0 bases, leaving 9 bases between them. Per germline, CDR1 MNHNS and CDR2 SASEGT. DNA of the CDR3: TGTGCCAGCAGTGAAAGAACAATCAGCACAGATACGCAGTATTTT. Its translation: CASSERTISTDTQYF.

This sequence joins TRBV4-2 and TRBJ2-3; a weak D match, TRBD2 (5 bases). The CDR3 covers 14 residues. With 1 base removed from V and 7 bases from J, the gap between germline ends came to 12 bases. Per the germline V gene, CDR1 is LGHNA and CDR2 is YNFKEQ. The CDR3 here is CASSQAASLNTQYF. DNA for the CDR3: TGTGCCAGCAGCCAAGCGGCTAGCTTAAATACGCAGTATTTT.

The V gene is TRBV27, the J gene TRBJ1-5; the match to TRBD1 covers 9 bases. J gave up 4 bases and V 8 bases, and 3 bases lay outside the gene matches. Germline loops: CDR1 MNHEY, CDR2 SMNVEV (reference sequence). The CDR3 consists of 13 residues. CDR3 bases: TGTGCCAGCGGTGACAGGGGGAATCAGCCCCAGCATTTT. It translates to CASGDRGNQPQHF.

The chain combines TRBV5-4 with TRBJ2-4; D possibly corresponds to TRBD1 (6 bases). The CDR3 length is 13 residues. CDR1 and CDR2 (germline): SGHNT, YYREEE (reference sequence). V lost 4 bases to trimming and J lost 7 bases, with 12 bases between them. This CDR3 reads CASSQQGPNIQYF. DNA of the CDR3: TGTGCCAGCAGCCAACAGGGCCCCAACATTCAGTACTTC.

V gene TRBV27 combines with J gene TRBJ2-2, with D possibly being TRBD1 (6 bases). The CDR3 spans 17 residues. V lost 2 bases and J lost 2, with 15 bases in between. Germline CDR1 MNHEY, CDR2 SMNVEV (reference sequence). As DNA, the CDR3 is TGTGCCAGCAGTTTAGCCGGGACATCTCTAAACACCGGGGAGCTGTTTTTT. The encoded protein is CASSLAGTSLNTGELFF.

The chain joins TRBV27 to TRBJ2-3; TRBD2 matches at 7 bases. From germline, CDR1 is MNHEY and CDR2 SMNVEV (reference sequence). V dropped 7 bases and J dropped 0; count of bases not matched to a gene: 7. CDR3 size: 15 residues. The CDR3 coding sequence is TGTGCCAGCAAAGGACTAGTTGTTAGCACAGATACGCAGTATTTT. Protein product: CASKGLVVSTDTQYF.

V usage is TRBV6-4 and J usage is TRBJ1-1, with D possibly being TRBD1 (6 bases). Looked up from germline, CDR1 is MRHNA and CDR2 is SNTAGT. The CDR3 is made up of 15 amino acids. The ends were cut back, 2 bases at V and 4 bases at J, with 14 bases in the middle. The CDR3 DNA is TGTGCCAGCAGTGACGGATGGGGAGGGGGCACTGAAGCTTTCTTT. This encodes CASSDGWGGGTEAFF.

Here the CDR3 reads CASSYLDFVYEQYF. The CDR3 coding sequence is TGTGCCAGCAGTTACTTGGACTTTGTCTACGAGCAGTACTTC. J is TRBJ2-7 and V is TRBV6-2 or TRBV6-3; D may be TRBD2 (5 bases). Deletions cut 1 base from V and 3 bases from J, with 10 bases between. Germline V gene sequence: CDR1 MNHEY, CDR2 SVGEGT. This CDR3 has 14 residues.